The next 30 T cell receptor beta chains were all read from a single sample in a study of blood T cell repertoires in COVID-19. The table came from immunoSEQ multiplex PCR; TCRdb's copy has only in-frame clones and leaves some out. The sample holds a few hundred thousand clones, around 81% seen once. The sequencing sample was made of peripheral blood. The receptors were gathered from a woman aged 45 to 65 with active or convalescent COVID-19.

The chain uses TRBV4-2 and TRBJ2-3, with 8 positions matching TRBD2. The CDR3 contains 15 residues. Germline V gene data show CDR1 as LGHNA and CDR2 as YNFKEQ. The V and J ends lost 2 bases and 5 bases, in that order; junction bases with no gene match: 6. In DNA, the CDR3 is TGTGCCAGCAGCCAACAGCGGGAGAGATTAGATACGCAGTATTTT. Its protein product is CASSQQRERLDTQYF.

This clone was seen only a few times. The chain couples TRBV5-1 to TRBJ1-2; D is unresolved. Germline V gene sequence: CDR1 SGHRS, CDR2 YFSETQ. Between the trimmed V and J ends, which lost 0 bases and 9 bases, there was a span of 9 bases. This CDR3 contains 12 residues. This CDR3 reads CASSLERERYTF. DNA for the CDR3: TGCGCCAGCAGCTTGGAGCGAGAGCGCTACACCTTC.

The chain employs TRBV5-1 and TRBJ2-1, with TRBD1 matching over 7 bases. This CDR3 is 15 amino acids long. Trimming removed 2 bases from V and 7 bases from J; junction bases left unmatched: 9. The germline V gene has CDR1 SGHRS and CDR2 YFSETQ. The CDR3 DNA sequence: TGCGCCAGCAGCTTTTTTGGACAGGCGGGTAATGAGCAGTTCTTC. Translating gives CASSFFGQAGNEQFF.

This chain's CDR3 is CASSSNRGWNEQFF. CDR3 nucleotides: TGTGCCAGCAGCTCTAATAGGGGATGGAATGAGCAGTTCTTC. The rearrangement joins TRBV7-9 to TRBJ2-1; the D gene is possibly TRBD1 (5 bases). Germline CDR1 reads SEHNR; CDR2 reads FQNEAQ (reference sequence). The ends were cut back, 4 bases at V and 7 bases at J, with 14 bases in the middle. This CDR3 comprises 14 residues.

This clone was observed once. This CDR3 reads CASSSRGGQANYGYTF. Written as DNA, the CDR3 is TGTGCCAGCAGCTCGCGCGGGGGTCAGGCTAACTATGGCTACACCTTC. The chain has TRBV5-4 and TRBJ1-2; possible D gene TRBD1, 5 bases. The CDR3 is 16 residues long. V lost 3 bases to trimming and J lost 0 bases, with 15 bases between them. Germline loops: CDR1 SGHNT, CDR2 YYREEE (reference sequence).

The chain is built from TRBV19 and TRBJ1-2; 10 bases map to TRBD1. Per germline, CDR1 LNHDA and CDR2 SQIVND (reference sequence). With 4 bases clipped from V and 6 bases from J, the junction kept 8 bases outside the gene matches. The CDR3 is 15 amino acids. Written as DNA, the CDR3 is TGTGCCAGTAGTAGCCGAGGGACAGGGGTGAATGGCTACACCTTC. Its protein product is CASSSRGTGVNGYTF.

CDR3 DNA sequence: TGTGCCAGCAGTTACTCCAGGGGGATCTATGGCTACACCTTC. This translates into CASSYSRGIYGYTF. J is TRBJ1-2 and V is TRBV6-5, with 7 bases matching TRBD1. The V segment lost 0 bases and the J segment 4 bases; nucleotides outside the gene matches: 2. The CDR3 totals 14 residues. Germline CDR1 reads MNHEY; CDR2 reads SVGAGI.

The genes are TRBV19 and TRBJ1-1, with 10 bases lining up with TRBD1. CDR1 and CDR2 (germline): LNHDA, SQIVND (reference sequence). The CDR3 is 15 amino acids. With 5 bases clipped from V and 4 bases from J, the junction kept 7 bases outside the gene matches. As DNA, the CDR3 is TGTGCCAGTAGTGCAAGGGACAGGGGTAGCACTGAAGCTTTCTTT. Protein sequence: CASSARDRGSTEAFF. Together with reference TRBV19 and TRBJ1-1, the CDR3 gives the full variable domain: DGGITQSPKYLFRKEGQNVTLSCEQNLNHDAMYWYRQDPGQGLRLIYYSQIVNDFQKGDIAEGYSVSREKKESFPLTVTSAQKNPTAFYLCASSARDRGSTEAFFGQGTRLTVV.

V usage is TRBV15 and J usage is TRBJ1-1; D is undetermined. Germline loops: CDR1 LNHNV, CDR2 YYDKDF (reference sequence). The V end lost 5 bases, the J end lost 0 bases, and 10 bases lay between the germline ends. The CDR3 consists of 14 residues. CDR3 protein: CATSPRLMNTEAFF. Written as DNA, the CDR3 is TGTGCCACCAGCCCCAGGCTCATGAACACTGAAGCTTTCTTT.

J is TRBJ1-1 and V is TRBV5-4; 8 positions agree with TRBD1. Germline CDR1 reads SGHNT; CDR2 reads YYREEE (reference sequence). There are 14 residues in the CDR3. V trimming: 3 bases; J trimming: 4 bases; junction bases outside the gene matches: 5. The CDR3 region has the DNA TGTGCCAGCAGCTCTCAAACAGGGGGCACTGAAGCTTTCTTT. Its translation is CASSSQTGGTEAFF.

The chain couples TRBV25-1 to TRBJ1-6; no firm D call. This CDR3 comprises 14 residues. V lost 6 bases to trimming and J lost 6 bases, with 12 bases between them. Germline CDR1 reads MGHDK; CDR2 reads SYGVNS. The CDR3 protein is CASSINSRNSPLHF. The DNA of the CDR3 is TGTGCCAGCAGCATAAATAGCCGTAATTCACCCCTCCACTTT.

J is TRBJ2-7 and V is TRBV5-1, with D tentatively TRBD1 (6 bases). Germline CDR1 is SGHRS and CDR2 is YFSETQ. The CDR3 has 13 residues. The ends were cut back, 5 bases at V and 5 bases at J, with 14 bases in the middle. The CDR3 protein is CASSQGQGHEQYF. The CDR3 bases are TGCGCCAGCAGTCAGGGGCAGGGGCACGAGCAGTACTTC.

The J gene is TRBJ2-5, the V gene TRBV18; the D is unclear. V dropped 3 bases and J dropped 4 bases, with 9 bases sitting between them. The germline V gene encodes CDR1 KGHSH and CDR2 LQKENI. The CDR3 loop spans 13 amino acids. CDR3 sequence reads: CASSPRQSETQYF. Written as DNA, the CDR3 is TGTGCCAGCTCACCCCGCCAGTCAGAGACCCAGTACTTC.

As regards this clone: Other DNA sequences in this sample translate to the same CDR3. J is TRBJ2-7 and V is TRBV18; D call uncertain. Trimming shortened V by 4 bases and J by 1 base, and 5 bases separated the two germline ends. Germline V CDR1 and CDR2: KGHSH, LQKENI. The CDR3 loop spans 12 amino acids. CDR3 sequence: CASSLSSYEQYF. The CDR3 DNA sequence: TGTGCCAGCTCACTCTCTTCCTACGAGCAGTACTTC.

The CDR3 protein is CASRPGALNTEAFF. The CDR3 DNA reads as TGTGCCAGCAGACCAGGGGCGTTGAACACTGAAGCTTTCTTT. The gene calls are TRBV27 and TRBJ1-1; TRBD1 might be the D (6 bases). The CDR3 contains 14 residues. Trimming left V 6 bases short and J 0 bases short, with 11 bases between. The germline V gene encodes CDR1 MNHEY and CDR2 SMNVEV (reference sequence).

The chain uses TRBV2 and TRBJ2-7, with D tentatively TRBD2 (5 bases). V lost 8 bases to trimming and J lost 4 bases, with 18 bases between them. This CDR3 region has 14 residues. The germline gives CDR1 SNHLY, CDR2 FYNNEI. The CDR3 protein is CASFAGQEVYEQYF. DNA for the CDR3: TGTGCCAGCTTTGCGGGCCAGGAGGTTTACGAGCAGTACTTC.

This clone is a singleton in its sample. V is TRBV30 and J is TRBJ2-2, with unresolved D. Germline lookup yields CDR1 GTSNPN and CDR2 SVGIG (reference sequence). Trimming left V 2 bases short and J 3 bases short, with 10 bases between. The CDR3 runs 14 residues. DNA for the CDR3: TGTGCCTGGAGTCTTTTCCGGGACACCGGGGAGCTGTTTTTT. Its protein product is CAWSLFRDTGELFF.

The gene calls are TRBV5-1 and TRBJ2-1; TRBD2 matches 9 bases. Germline V gene data show CDR1 as SGHRS and CDR2 as YFSETQ. V shed 2 bases and J 6 bases; nucleotides not matched to a gene: 6. This CDR3 is 15 amino acids long. The CDR3 nucleotides read TGCGCCAGCAGCTTACGTAGCGGGAGCCCCAATGAGCAGTTCTTC. Amino acid sequence: CASSLRSGSPNEQFF.

The chain recombines TRBV29-1 with TRBJ1-5; D perhaps matches TRBD1 (6 bases). The CDR3 has 13 residues. The germline V gene has CDR1 SQVTM and CDR2 ANQGSEA. The V end lost 5 bases, the J end lost 7 bases, and 15 bases lay between the germline ends. The CDR3 here is CSVSPGVGQPQHF. In DNA, the CDR3 is TGCAGCGTTTCTCCAGGGGTTGGACAGCCCCAGCATTTT.

The V call is TRBV19, the J call TRBJ2-1; no definite D call. The CDR3 contains 14 residues. Germline V gene sequence: CDR1 LNHDA, CDR2 SQIVND (reference sequence). V lost 4 bases and J 4 bases, leaving 11 bases between the germline ends. CDR3 DNA: TGTGCCAGTAGTAGTACGGTGAGATACAATGAGCAGTTCTTC. It specifies CASSSTVRYNEQFF. Variable domain in full (rest from reference TRBV19 and TRBJ2-1): DGGITQSPKYLFRKEGQNVTLSCEQNLNHDAMYWYRQDPGQGLRLIYYSQIVNDFQKGDIAEGYSVSREKKESFPLTVTSAQKNPTAFYLCASSSTVRYNEQFFGPGTRLTVL.

This clone has just a few counts. Other nucleotide sequences from this sample produce the same CDR3. This chain joins TRBV6-5 and TRBJ1-2, with a tentative D call TRBD1 (5 bases). Trimming left V 4 bases short and J 2 bases short, with 8 bases between. The CDR3 is made up of 13 amino acids. The germline V gene has CDR1 MNHEY and CDR2 SVGAGI. The CDR3, as DNA: TGTGCCAGCAGTTGGGGGGGGAACTATGGCTACACCTTC. It codes for CASSWGGNYGYTF.

A single count supports this clone. The V gene is TRBV9, the J gene TRBJ1-2, with 8 bases matching TRBD1. From germline, CDR1 is SGDLS and CDR2 YYNGEE. The CDR3 is 16 amino acids. V was clipped by 0 bases and J by 6 bases; unmatched bases: 10. The CDR3 region has the DNA TGTGCCAGCAGCGTAGGAGGAACAGGGGGGGGAGATGGCTACACCTTC. Protein sequence: CASSVGGTGGGDGYTF.

This clone was detected only a few times. In DNA form, the CDR3 reads TGTGCCAGCAACCCGGCCCGGGGGGAAAAACTGTTTTTT. This encodes CASNPARGEKLFF. The chain is built from TRBV6-5 and TRBJ1-4, with a weak D call TRBD1 (5 bases). Trimming shortened V by 7 bases and J by 8 bases, and 14 bases separated the two germline ends. This CDR3 contains 13 residues. Looked up from germline, CDR1 is MNHEY and CDR2 is SVGAGI.

This chain uses TRBV6-5 with TRBJ2-7, with D maybe TRBD1 (6 bases). The CDR3 has 12 residues. CDR1 is MNHEY and CDR2 is SVGAGI in the germline V gene. V shed 6 bases and J shed 4 bases, with 10 bases lying between them. The CDR3 DNA reads as TGTGCCAGCAGCAGAGGGGGTTACGAGCAGTACTTC. As protein: CASSRGGYEQYF.

This rearrangement joins TRBV5-6 to TRBJ2-5; 8 nucleotides agree with TRBD1. The CDR3 runs 18 residues. With 1 base clipped from V and 4 bases from J, the junction kept 15 bases outside the gene matches. Germline-derived CDR1 and CDR2 are SGHDT and YYEEEE. The CDR3 loop is CASSLLGRTGQKRETQYF. The CDR3 DNA follows: TGTGCCAGCAGCTTGTTAGGGAGGACAGGGCAAAAACGAGAGACCCAGTACTTC.

This chain connects TRBV11-2 to TRBJ1-1, with TRBD1 identical over 7 bases. The CDR3 runs 15 residues. Germline assignment: CDR1 SGHAT and CDR2 FQNNGV. J lost 0 bases, V lost 5 bases, and 6 bases had no gene match. The CDR3 nucleotides are TGTGCCAGCAGCCGCCCGACAGGGATGAACACTGAAGCTTTCTTT. It specifies CASSRPTGMNTEAFF.

Ten or more counts support this clone. The chain uses TRBV11-2 and TRBJ1-4; D is uncertain. CDR1 is SGHAT and CDR2 is FQNNGV in the germline V gene. There are 15 residues in the CDR3. The germline V and J ends were trimmed by 3 bases and 8 bases, with 16 bases remaining between them. CDR3 sequence reads: CASSFTSTAGEKLFF. The CDR3, as DNA: TGTGCCAGCAGCTTCACATCAACCGCGGGGGAAAAACTGTTTTTT.

The chain uses TRBV6-5 and TRBJ1-4; TRBD1 matches 8 bases. V was clipped by 0 bases and J by 6 bases; unmatched bases: 6. The CDR3 has 16 residues. Germline lookup yields CDR1 MNHEY and CDR2 SVGAGI. The chain's CDR3 is CASSYSSQGADEKLFF. CDR3 DNA sequence: TGTGCCAGCAGTTACTCGAGTCAGGGGGCAGATGAAAAACTGTTTTTT.

V and J are TRBV4-1 and TRBJ1-2; the match to TRBD1 covers 8 bases. The length of the CDR3 is 17 residues. Germline V gene lookup returns CDR1 MGHRA and CDR2 YSYEKL. The ends lost 4 bases at V and 3 bases at J; junction bases unmatched: 13. CDR3 in DNA: TGCGCCAGCAGCCGCATTCCCATCAGGGGGCAGGACTATGGCTACACCTTC. It is translated as CASSRIPIRGQDYGYTF.

The chain recombines TRBV19 with TRBJ2-2, with D perhaps matching TRBD1 (6 bases). The CDR3 extends over 15 amino acids. V was cut by 7 bases and J by 5 bases, with 17 bases left in between. Germline V gene data show CDR1 as LNHDA and CDR2 as SQIVND (reference sequence). The CDR3 loop reads CASTRQAWVTGELFF. The CDR3 DNA reads as TGTGCCAGTACCCGACAGGCGTGGGTGACCGGGGAGCTGTTTTTT.